Each of the 21 T cell receptor beta chains below was sequenced from the same sample in a study of vaccination effects on CD4 cells after COVID-19. Antigen-specific CD4+ T cells were first expanded with viral peptide pools by the ViraFEST assay and only then sequenced. The culture ran for around nine days before CD4+ T cells were isolated. All vaccine recipients tested negative for nucleocapsid antibodies and had never contracted SARS-CoV-2 infection. Antigen specificity for these receptors is unknown. The protocol was immunoSEQ multiplex PCR, while the TCRdb copy is restricted to in-frame clones and leaves out a portion. The repertoire has around 71,000 clones, about 65% of them found once; the top ten carry under 4.5%. The sequencing here drew on CD4+ T cells from PBMCs cultured with HCoV-OC43 spike peptides, taken before COVID-19 vaccination. Subset: HCoV-OC43 spike overlapping peptide pool stimulation. The receptors shown here come from a human donor who received a COVID-19 vaccine.

The chain joins TRBV5-1 to TRBJ2-3; possibly TRBD2 for D (6 bases). Trimming took off 0 bases at V and 1 base at J, with 9 bases between the two ends. The CDR3 runs to 15 residues. Looked up from germline, CDR1 is SGHRS and CDR2 is YFSETQ. CDR3 loop: CASSLARGGTDTQYF. CDR3 bases: TGCGCCAGCAGCTTGGCCCGCGGGGGCACAGATACGCAGTATTTT.

The chain recombines TRBV5-1 with TRBJ2-1, with TRBD2 identical over 12 bases. Germline V gene sequence: CDR1 SGHRS, CDR2 YFSETQ. Trimming cost V 4 bases and J 0 bases; bases outside gene matches: 8. This CDR3 region has 18 residues. The CDR3 loop reads CASSIGLAGPFSYNEQFF. CDR3 bases: TGCGCCAGCAGCATAGGACTAGCGGGGCCGTTCTCCTACAATGAGCAGTTCTTC.

This clone was seen once. The V call is TRBV6-5, the J call TRBJ2-3; weak D call: TRBD2 (6 bases). CDR3 size: 14 residues. Trimming pared 6 bases from V and 3 bases from J, leaving 13 bases between. CDR1 is MNHEY, CDR2 SVGAGI, per germline. Here the CDR3 DNA reads TGTGCCAGCAGCCGACGGGACTCGACAGATACGCAGTATTTT. It translates to CASSRRDSTDTQYF.

In this sample, this clone turned up a few times. This sequence joins TRBV9 and TRBJ2-1; 11 nucleotides match TRBD1. Trimming took 2 bases from V and 2 from J; bases not matched to a gene: 0. This CDR3 contains 15 residues. The germline CDR1 and CDR2 sequences are SGDLS and YYNGEE. CDR3 amino acids: CASSVGQGAYNEQFF. Here the CDR3 DNA reads TGTGCCAGCAGCGTGGGACAGGGGGCCTACAATGAGCAGTTCTTC.

The gene calls are TRBV24-1 and TRBJ2-5; D not certain. CDR3 length: 15 residues. CDR1 KGHDR and CDR2 SFDVKD come from the germline V gene. V lost 4 bases to trimming and J lost 0 bases, with 11 bases between them. The CDR3 is CATSDPSNDQETQYF. In DNA, the CDR3 is TGTGCCACCAGTGACCCCTCAAACGACCAAGAGACCCAGTACTTC.

Only one count was recorded for this clone. This chain joins TRBV7-2 and TRBJ2-5; D might be TRBD2 (7 bases). Trimming pared 3 bases from V and 5 bases from J, leaving 13 bases between. The CDR3 runs to 14 residues. CDR1 SGHTA and CDR2 FQGNSA come from the germline V gene. This CDR3 reads CASSFRGARETQYF. CDR3 nucleotides: TGTGCCAGCAGCTTCCGGGGGGCTCGTGAGACCCAGTACTTC.

The chain employs TRBV10-3 and TRBJ2-3, with 9 bases lining up with TRBD1. V was pared by 7 bases and J by 2 bases, with 7 bases of the junction left unmatched. This CDR3 region has 15 residues. Germline V lookup: CDR1 ENHRY, CDR2 SYGVKD. For the CDR3, the DNA is TGTGCCATCAAAAGGGACAGGGCAATCACAGATACGCAGTATTTT. Translation: CAIKRDRAITDTQYF.

This clone was counted a single time. V usage is TRBV24-1 and J usage is TRBJ2-1, with 9 nucleotides matching TRBD1. This CDR3 has 16 residues. Unmatched junction bases numbered 1, after V lost 2 bases and J lost 0 bases. Per the germline V gene, CDR1 is KGHDR and CDR2 is SFDVKD. As DNA, the CDR3 is TGTGCCACCAGTGATTCGACAGGGGGCTCCTACAATGAGCAGTTCTTC. Amino acid sequence: CATSDSTGGSYNEQFF.

J is TRBJ1-2 and V is TRBV5-6; D is uncertain. The germline CDR1 and CDR2 sequences are SGHDT and YYEEEE. V shed 4 bases and J shed 8 bases, with 18 bases lying between them. The CDR3 consists of 14 residues. The DNA of the CDR3 is TGTGCCAGCAGCGCTCCGTCCGGGGAATTGGGCTACACCTTC. Its protein product is CASSAPSGELGYTF.

The gene calls are TRBV6-5 and TRBJ2-2; D is perhaps TRBD1 or TRBD2 (5 bases each). The CDR3 has 13 amino acids. V lost 4 bases and J 4 bases, leaving 7 bases between the germline ends. Per germline, CDR1 MNHEY and CDR2 SVGAGI. For the CDR3, the DNA is TGTGCCAGCAGTTGGGACCTCACCGGGGAGCTGTTTTTT. It specifies CASSWDLTGELFF.

This chain joins TRBV12-5 and TRBJ2-2; D unclear. The CDR3 has 15 residues. V dropped 3 bases and J dropped 5 bases, with 13 bases sitting between them. Germline CDR1 and CDR2: LGHNT and FRNRAP. This CDR3 reads CASGLDGPLTGELFF. The CDR3 DNA is TGTGCTAGTGGTTTAGACGGGCCGTTAACCGGGGAGCTGTTTTTT.

The V and J genes are TRBV9 and TRBJ2-3; 8 bases are a match to TRBD1. This CDR3 spans 15 amino acids. CDR1 is SGDLS, CDR2 YYNGEE, per germline. V was clipped by 4 bases and J by 0 bases; unmatched bases: 4. The DNA of the CDR3 is TGTGCCAGCAGCTCTCGGACAGGGAGCACAGATACGCAGTATTTT. The encoded protein is CASSSRTGSTDTQYF.

The V call is TRBV19, the J call TRBJ1-4; the match to TRBD1 covers 10 bases. The germline gives CDR1 LNHDA, CDR2 SQIVND (reference sequence). J lost 6 bases, V lost 8 bases, and 3 bases had no gene match. The CDR3 has 13 amino acids. The CDR3: CASGDRGYEKLFF. CDR3 nucleotide sequence: TGTGCCAGTGGGGACAGGGGTTATGAAAAACTGTTTTTT. The variable domain in full, with the rest retrieved from reference TRBV19 and TRBJ1-4, is DGGITQSPKYLFRKEGQNVTLSCEQNLNHDAMYWYRQDPGQGLRLIYYSQIVNDFQKGDIAEGYSVSREKKESFPLTVTSAQKNPTAFYLCASGDRGYEKLFFGSGTQLSVL.

This clone turned up a few times. This sequence joins TRBV27 and TRBJ1-2; D is possibly TRBD1 (6 bases). The CDR3 loop spans 15 amino acids. Germline CDR1 is MNHEY and CDR2 is SMNVEV (reference sequence). Trimming removed 6 bases at V and 0 bases at J, with 14 bases between. The CDR3 is CASRGTGRANYGYTF. CDR3 bases: TGTGCCAGCAGGGGCACAGGGAGAGCTAACTATGGCTACACCTTC.

The sample holds one count of this clone. V and J are TRBV7-8 and TRBJ1-6, with D possibly being TRBD1 (5 bases). The germline V gene encodes CDR1 SGHVS and CDR2 FQNEAQ. This CDR3 is built from 16 residues. V was trimmed by 3 bases and J by 6 bases, leaving 15 bases between them. The CDR3: CASSLIGTLGNSPLHF. CDR3 nucleotide sequence: TGTGCCAGCAGCTTGATCGGGACCTTGGGTAATTCACCCCTCCACTTT.

The chain joins TRBV7-2 to TRBJ1-1, with D possibly TRBD1 on 6 matching bases. This CDR3 spans 15 amino acids. Germline V gives CDR1 SGHTA, CDR2 FQGNSA. V lost 3 bases to trimming and J lost 0 bases, with 11 bases between them. CDR3 sequence: CASSFQSGVNTEAFF. The CDR3 nucleotides are TGTGCCAGCAGCTTTCAGTCAGGGGTGAACACTGAAGCTTTCTTT.

The rearrangement links TRBV25-1 to TRBJ1-4; TRBD1 is a possible D gene (6 bases). The CDR3 loop spans 13 amino acids. V shed 8 bases and J shed 5 bases, with 12 bases lying between them. The germline CDR1 and CDR2 sequences are MGHDK and SYGVNS. This chain's CDR3 is CASSGTSNEKLFF. DNA of the CDR3: TGTGCCAGCTCCGGGACAAGCAATGAAAAACTGTTTTTT.

This clone has just a few counts. The chain employs TRBV6-4 and TRBJ1-5; TRBD1 matches 7 bases. Germline CDR1 is MRHNA and CDR2 is SNTAGT. The length of the CDR3 is 14 residues. With V trimmed by 5 bases and J by 4 bases, 5 bases remained unmatched. The CDR3, as DNA: TGTGCCAGCAGTTCGACAGGGAATAATCAGCCCCAGCATTTT. Translating gives CASSSTGNNQPQHF.

The chain couples TRBV19 to TRBJ1-1; no clear D. CDR3 length: 11 residues. The V end was cut by 1 base, the J end by 11 bases, with 8 bases between. Germline V gene lookup returns CDR1 LNHDA and CDR2 SQIVND (reference sequence). The CDR3 region has the DNA TGTGCCAGTAGTATAGCTTATCGTGCTTTCTTT. Protein: CASSIAYRAFF.

This chain uses TRBV12-3 or TRBV12-4 with TRBJ2-4, with a weak D call TRBD2 (5 bases). The CDR3 totals 12 residues. CDR3 loop: CVTRGPKNIQYF. In DNA, the CDR3 is TGTGTCACACGGGGTCCCAAAAACATTCAGTACTTC.

V and J are TRBV9 and TRBJ1-2; D is unresolved. The germline V gene encodes CDR1 SGDLS and CDR2 YYNGEE. The V end was cut by 0 bases, the J end by 5 bases, with 11 bases between. This CDR3 has 14 residues. The CDR3 sequence is CASSVGLRVYGYTF. The CDR3 nucleotides are TGTGCCAGCAGCGTAGGACTTAGGGTTTATGGCTACACCTTC.